The 17 T cell receptor beta chains given below trace back to one sample, sequenced in a study of blood T cell repertoires in COVID-19. TCRdb keeps only in-frame clones here, not all; method: immunoSEQ multiplex PCR. The data show 200,000 to 250,000 clones, around 86% seen once. Sequenced: peripheral blood. These receptors were taken from a man between 60 and 70 years old who had recovered from COVID-19.

The chain couples TRBV27 to TRBJ1-1; unclear D gene. The CDR3 has 13 residues. Germline-derived CDR1 and CDR2 are MNHEY and SMNVEV (reference sequence). The V and J ends lost 5 bases and 0 bases respectively, with 7 bases between them. CDR3 sequence reads: CASSEHLNTEAFF. The DNA for the CDR3 is TGTGCCAGCAGTGAGCACCTGAACACTGAAGCTTTCTTT.

This clone was picked up one time. The chain recombines TRBV7-8 with TRBJ2-1, with 10 bases aligning to TRBD1. The CDR3 loop spans 17 amino acids. The V and J ends lost 2 bases and 4 bases, in that order; junction bases with no gene match: 8. Germline lookup yields CDR1 SGHVS and CDR2 FQNEAQ. The CDR3 protein is CASSLRAGTGAYNEQFF. CDR3 in DNA: TGTGCCAGCAGCTTAAGGGCCGGGACAGGGGCTTACAATGAGCAGTTCTTC. Filled out from reference TRBV7-8 and TRBJ2-1, the complete variable domain reads GAGVSQSPRYKVAKRGQDVALRCDPISGHVSLFWYQQALGQGPEFLTYFQNEAQLDKSGLPSDRFFAERPEGSVSTLKIQRTQQEDSAVYLCASSLRAGTGAYNEQFFGPGTRLTVL.

This chain joins TRBV15 and TRBJ2-7; possibly TRBD2 for D (7 bases). The germline gives CDR1 LNHNV, CDR2 YYDKDF (reference sequence). V lost 9 bases and J 8 bases, leaving 17 bases between the germline ends. The CDR3 runs to 12 residues. Here the CDR3 reads CATSQGRGQQYF. CDR3 nucleotides: TGTGCCACTTCCCAGGGGCGGGGGCAGCAGTACTTC.

CDR3 amino acids: CASSQEPGGRQGAYSNQPQHF. The CDR3 DNA reads as TGTGCCAGCAGCCAAGAACCGGGGGGCCGACAGGGGGCATATAGCAATCAGCCCCAGCATTTT. The chain combines TRBV4-2 with TRBJ1-5, with TRBD1 matching over 10 bases. The junction had 14 bases not matched to a gene; V was cut back by 0 bases and J by 0 bases. The CDR3 has 21 amino acids. Germline V CDR1 and CDR2: LGHNA, YNFKEQ.

This sequence joins TRBV3-1 (or the pseudogene TRBV3-2) and TRBJ2-1; tentatively, D is TRBD1 (5 bases). Germline V gene lookup returns CDR1 LGHDT and CDR2 YNNKEL (reference sequence). Between the trimmed V and J ends, which lost 4 bases and 1 base, there was a span of 14 bases. CDR3 length: 16 amino acids. The CDR3 DNA reads TGTGCCAGCAGCCCCAACCCAGGACAATCCTACAATGAGCAGTTCTTC. Translation: CASSPNPGQSYNEQFF.

The table lists this clone with a few counts. The chain links TRBV7-9 to TRBJ1-2; TRBD1 aligns across 8 bases. Germline CDR1 SEHNR, CDR2 FQNEAQ (reference sequence). CDR3 length: 16 amino acids. With V trimmed by 1 base and J by 8 bases, 12 bases remained unmatched. CDR3 sequence reads: CASSLVQGASGEGYTF. CDR3 sequence (DNA): TGTGCCAGCAGCTTAGTTCAGGGGGCGAGCGGTGAGGGCTACACCTTC.

This chain links TRBV7-6 with TRBJ2-5, with D maybe TRBD2 (5 bases). This CDR3 region has 16 residues. Looked up from germline, CDR1 is SGHVS and CDR2 is FNYEAQ. V was pared by 5 bases and J by 1 base, with 17 bases between. Here the CDR3 DNA reads TGTGCCAGCAGCCCCTTAGCGTCCTGGGGCCAAGAGACCCAGTACTTC. It codes for CASSPLASWGQETQYF.

The chain uses TRBV19 and TRBJ1-5; 11 positions agree with TRBD1. Germline CDR1 reads LNHDA; CDR2 reads SQIVND (reference sequence). The J segment lost 5 bases and the V segment lost 6 bases, leaving 6 bases of the junction unmatched. The CDR3 contains 15 residues. This chain's CDR3 is CASRTRDRGDQPQHF. In DNA form, the CDR3 reads TGTGCCAGTAGGACGAGGGACAGGGGGGATCAGCCCCAGCATTTT.

The chain links TRBV27 to TRBJ2-2; D gene ambiguous. This CDR3 contains 13 residues. The V and J ends lost 6 bases and 4 bases respectively, with 9 bases between them. Germline V gives CDR1 MNHEY, CDR2 SMNVEV (reference sequence). The chain's CDR3 is CASRVTLTGELFF. The CDR3 nucleotides read TGTGCCAGCAGAGTGACTCTCACCGGGGAGCTGTTTTTT.

This chain links TRBV7-9 with TRBJ1-3; no clear D. Germline CDR1 SEHNR, CDR2 FQNEAQ (reference sequence). Trimming took off 5 bases at V and 3 bases at J, with 14 bases between the two ends. The CDR3 is made up of 15 amino acids. The CDR3 region is CASSHGGSDGNTIYF. As DNA, the CDR3 is TGTGCCAGCAGCCACGGAGGGAGTGATGGAAACACCATATATTTT.

The J gene is TRBJ1-5, the V gene TRBV20-1; D call uncertain. The CDR3 loop spans 13 amino acids. Per germline, CDR1 DFQATT and CDR2 SNEGSKA (reference sequence). Trimming left V 3 bases short and J 4 bases short, with 10 bases between. As DNA, the CDR3 is TGCAGTGCTAGTGTGGCAGGAAATCAGCCCCAGCATTTT. Translated, it gives CSASVAGNQPQHF.

This chain joins TRBV7-9 and TRBJ2-2; D is possibly TRBD2 (5 bases). V lost 7 bases, J lost 3 bases, and 12 bases lay in between. The CDR3 covers 14 residues. CDR1 is SEHNR, CDR2 FQNEAQ, per germline (reference sequence). CDR3 residues: CASIRGTYTGELFF. The CDR3 DNA reads as TGTGCCAGCATCCGGGGAACTTACACCGGGGAGCTGTTTTTT.

The chain joins TRBV5-8 to TRBJ2-5, with 10 positions matching TRBD2. This CDR3 comprises 16 residues. J gave up 0 bases and V 4 bases, and 6 bases lay outside the gene matches. Germline V CDR1 and CDR2: SGHTS, YDEGEE. The CDR3 DNA reads TGTGCCAGCAGCCTCGGACTAGCGGCGAACCAAGAGACCCAGTACTTC. Protein: CASSLGLAANQETQYF.

The J gene is TRBJ2-5, the V gene TRBV7-8; 13 positions match TRBD2. This CDR3 contains 16 residues. Germline V CDR1 and CDR2: SGHVS, FQNEAQ. The trim removed 4 bases at V and 3 bases at J, leaving 5 bases unmatched. CDR3 loop: CASSSRTSGREETQYF. The DNA for the CDR3 is TGTGCCAGCAGCTCCCGGACTAGCGGGAGAGAAGAGACCCAGTACTTC. The complete variable domain, with remaining parts taken from reference TRBV7-8 and TRBJ2-5, reads GAGVSQSPRYKVAKRGQDVALRCDPISGHVSLFWYQQALGQGPEFLTYFQNEAQLDKSGLPSDRFFAERPEGSVSTLKIQRTQQEDSAVYLCASSSRTSGREETQYFGPGTRLLVL.

CDR3 bases: TGTGCCAGCTCACCAGGCCTGGGAAACACCATATATTTT. Translating gives CASSPGLGNTIYF. The chain carries TRBV18 and TRBJ1-3; no firm D call. Germline assignment: CDR1 KGHSH and CDR2 LQKENI. V lost 2 bases, J lost 4 bases, and 6 bases lay in between. The CDR3 spans 13 residues.

J is TRBJ1-2 and V is TRBV21-1; TRBD1 is the table's D call, not checked against the DNA. TRBV21-1 is a pseudogene segment. CDR3 length: 10 amino acids. CDR3 residues: CASTPARDTF. The CDR3 nucleotides read TGTGCCAGCACCCCGGCCAGGGACACCTTC.

CDR3 in amino acids: CASSSRGLHVEAFF. CDR3 nucleotide sequence: TGTGCCAGCAGCTCCCGGGGACTCCACGTAGAAGCTTTCTTT. V and J are TRBV7-2 and TRBJ1-1; a possible D gene is TRBD1 (5 bases). The CDR3 is 14 amino acids. The V end was cut by 4 bases, the J end by 8 bases, with 17 bases between. The germline V gene encodes CDR1 SGHTA and CDR2 FQGNSA. Full variable domain (outside the CDR3, taken from reference TRBV7-2 and TRBJ1-1): GAGVSQSPSNKVTEKGKDVELRCDPISGHTALYWYRQSLGQGLEFLIYFQGNSAPDKSGLPSDRFSAERTGGSVSTLTIQRTQQEDSAVYLCASSSRGLHVEAFFGQGTRLTVV.